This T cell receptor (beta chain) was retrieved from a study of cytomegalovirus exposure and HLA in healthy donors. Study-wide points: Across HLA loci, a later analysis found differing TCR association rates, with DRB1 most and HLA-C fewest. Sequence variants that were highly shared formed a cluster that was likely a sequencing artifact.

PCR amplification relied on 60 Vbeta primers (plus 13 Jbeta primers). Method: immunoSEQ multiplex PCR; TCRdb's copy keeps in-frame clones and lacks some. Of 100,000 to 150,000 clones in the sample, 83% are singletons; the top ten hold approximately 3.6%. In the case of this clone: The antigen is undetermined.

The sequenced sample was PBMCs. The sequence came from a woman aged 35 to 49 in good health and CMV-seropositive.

The CDR3, as DNA: TGTGCCAGTAGTATAGGCGGGACCTACAATGAGCAGTTCTTC. Encoded protein: CASSIGGTYNEQFF. The genes are TRBV19 and TRBJ2-1, with D tentatively TRBD2 (6 bases). This CDR3 has 14 residues. V gave up 1 base and J gave up 2 bases, with 6 bases separating them. The germline CDR1 and CDR2 sequences are LNHDA and SQIVND (reference sequence).